The 25 T cell receptor beta chains in this list originate from one sample, sequenced in a study of blood T cell repertoires in COVID-19. The repertoire was sequenced with immunoSEQ multiplex PCR; TCRdb's copy has only in-frame clones and lacks some. The table lists 150,000 to 200,000 clones, under 90% of them singletons. The material sequenced was peripheral blood. These receptors originate from a woman older than 75 with acute or convalescent COVID-19.

In nucleotides, the CDR3 is TGTGCCAGCTCACTTTCCAGCTCCTACAATGAGCAGTTCTTC. Its translation: CASSLSSSYNEQFF. V and J are TRBV18 and TRBJ2-1; D uncertain. The CDR3 has 14 residues. Germline V gene data show CDR1 as KGHSH and CDR2 as LQKENI. The V end was cut by 4 bases, the J end by 0 bases, with 7 bases between.

The chain uses TRBV2 and TRBJ2-7; 9 nucleotides match TRBD1. The CDR3 has 15 residues. The V gene end was trimmed by 5 bases and the J gene end by 1 base; junction bases not matched to a gene: 6. CDR1 SNHLY and CDR2 FYNNEI come from the germline V gene. Here the CDR3 DNA reads TGTGCCAGCAGTATTGCAGGGACAGGGTCCTACGAGCAGTACTTC. Residues: CASSIAGTGSYEQYF. The full variable domain, rest sourced from reference TRBV2 and TRBJ2-7, is EPEVTQTPSHQVTQMGQEVILRCVPISNHLYFYWYRQILGQKVEFLVSFYNNEISEKSEIFDDQFSVERPDGSNFTLKIRSTKLEDSAMYFCASSIAGTGSYEQYFGPGTRLTVT.

The rearrangement links TRBV7-9 to TRBJ2-2; 7 bases match TRBD2. The CDR3 is 15 residues long. V lost 7 bases to trimming and J lost 2 bases; unmatched junction nucleotides: 7. Per germline, CDR1 SEHNR and CDR2 FQNEAQ (reference sequence). The DNA of the CDR3 is TGTGCCAGCATTTTAAGCGGGGCAAACACCGGGGAGCTGTTTTTT. This codes for CASILSGANTGELFF.

This chain joins TRBV19 and TRBJ1-2; 8 bases agree with TRBD1. V shed 5 bases, J shed 2 bases, and the junction held 4 bases outside the gene matches. Per the germline V gene, CDR1 is LNHDA and CDR2 is SQIVND (reference sequence). CDR3 length: 14 amino acids. This CDR3 reads CASSPRTGNYGYTF. Here the CDR3 DNA reads TGTGCCAGTAGTCCTCGGACAGGGAACTATGGCTACACCTTC.

CDR3 region: CAWNKLAGGRETQYF. Written as DNA, the CDR3 is TGTGCCTGGAACAAACTAGCGGGGGGAAGAGAGACCCAGTACTTC. The V gene is TRBV30, the J gene TRBJ2-5, with 12 bases that match TRBD2. This CDR3 spans 15 amino acids. V shed 4 bases and J 4 bases; nucleotides not matched to a gene: 7. Germline values: CDR1 GTSNPN, CDR2 SVGIG (reference sequence).

The chain employs TRBV5-4 and TRBJ2-5; D is possibly TRBD1 (5 bases). Germline V gene sequence: CDR1 SGHNT, CDR2 YYREEE (reference sequence). With 4 bases removed from V and 4 bases from J, the gap between germline ends came to 14 bases. The CDR3 has 14 amino acids. The DNA of the CDR3 is TGTGCCAGCAGCCGAGACCCCCAGGGAGAGACCCAGTACTTC. Amino acid sequence: CASSRDPQGETQYF.

This rearrangement joins TRBV14 to TRBJ1-1, with 9 bases that match TRBD1. This CDR3 has 15 amino acids. The germline V gene encodes CDR1 SGHDN and CDR2 FVKESK. V trimming: 4 bases; J trimming: 1 base; junction bases outside the gene matches: 4. The CDR3 DNA sequence: TGTGCCAGCAGCCTGGGACAGGGATCGAACACTGAAGCTTTCTTT. Residues: CASSLGQGSNTEAFF.

The chain links TRBV29-1 to TRBJ1-1; D gene unclear. The germline gives CDR1 SQVTM, CDR2 ANQGSEA. V was clipped by 5 bases and J by 6 bases, with 19 bases between them. The CDR3 has 14 amino acids. The CDR3 DNA follows: TGCAGCGTTTCCCCGTTAAGCTCCGGTTCTGAAGCTTTCTTT. Its translation: CSVSPLSSGSEAFF.

Only one count was recorded for this clone. V is TRBV19 and J is TRBJ2-2; 10 bases fit TRBD1. The germline CDR1 and CDR2 sequences are LNHDA and SQIVND (reference sequence). The CDR3 runs to 16 residues. V was clipped by 5 bases and J by 2 bases; unmatched bases: 5. DNA of the CDR3: TGTGCCAGTAGTCCCCGGGACAGGGGTAACACCGGGGAGCTGTTTTTT. Amino acids: CASSPRDRGNTGELFF.

The chain employs TRBV28 and TRBJ1-6; D is undetermined. Per germline, CDR1 MDHEN and CDR2 SYDVKM. The CDR3 spans 12 residues. V was trimmed by 6 bases and J by 8 bases, leaving 8 bases between them. The CDR3 DNA sequence: TGTGCCAGCAGGGAGGTTGATTCACCCCTCCACTTT. This gives the protein CASREVDSPLHF.

As regards this clone: Other DNA sequences within the sample encode an identical CDR3. This chain joins TRBV11-2 and TRBJ1-1; perhaps TRBD1 as D (5 bases). Germline V lookup: CDR1 SGHAT, CDR2 FQNNGV. V was pared by 1 base and J by 4 bases, with 10 bases between. The CDR3 spans 14 residues. The CDR3 sequence is CASSLGQGSTEAFF. For the CDR3, the DNA is TGTGCCAGCAGCTTAGGTCAGGGTTCCACTGAAGCTTTCTTT.

Turning to this clone: The same CDR3 is also encoded by other DNA sequences in this sample. The chain joins TRBV6-2 or TRBV6-3 to TRBJ1-5; weak D call: TRBD1 (6 bases). The germline V gene encodes CDR1 MNHEY and CDR2 SVGEGT. V was clipped by 0 bases and J by 3 bases, with 12 bases between them. This CDR3 is 16 amino acids long. The CDR3 is CASSYSGAGSNQPQHF. In nucleotides, the CDR3 is TGTGCCAGCAGTTACTCGGGGGCAGGTTCCAATCAGCCCCAGCATTTT.

V gene TRBV6-5 combines with J gene TRBJ1-6; no reliable D call. This CDR3 region has 15 residues. Germline V CDR1 and CDR2: MNHEY, SVGAGI. With 6 bases removed from V and 7 bases from J, the gap between germline ends came to 16 bases. As DNA, the CDR3 is TGTGCCAGCAGCTCAAAGGAGAGGGTAAATTCACCCCTCCACTTT. The encoded protein is CASSSKERVNSPLHF.

The chain carries TRBV6-5 and TRBJ1-3; 7 bases agree with TRBD1. CDR1 and CDR2 from the germline V gene are MNHEY and SVGAGI. The CDR3 is 16 amino acids. Trimming took 4 bases from V and 0 from J; bases not matched to a gene: 6. As DNA, the CDR3 is TGTGCCAGCAGTTCCACAGGGGCCAGCTCTGGAAACACCATATATTTT. This encodes CASSSTGASSGNTIYF.

The CDR3: CASSQGTGGWETQYF. The CDR3 region has the DNA TGTGCCAGCAGTCAAGGGACAGGGGGCTGGGAGACCCAGTACTTC. The chain is built from TRBV7-3 and TRBJ2-5; 12 bases align to TRBD1. The J segment lost 5 bases and the V segment lost 6 bases, leaving 7 bases of the junction unmatched. CDR3 size: 15 residues. Germline values: CDR1 SGHTA, CDR2 FQGTGA.

This clone was counted only a few times. The rearrangement links TRBV18 to TRBJ1-6; possibly TRBD1 for D (6 bases). Trimming took 1 base from V and 6 from J, leaving 10 bases between them. Germline loops: CDR1 KGHSH, CDR2 LQKENI. The CDR3 contains 15 residues. The CDR3 sequence is CASSPLQGSNSPLHF. The CDR3 DNA reads as TGTGCCAGCTCACCACTTCAGGGGTCTAATTCACCCCTCCACTTT. The variable domain in full, with the rest retrieved from reference TRBV18 and TRBJ1-6, is NAGVMQNPRHLVRRRGQEARLRCSPMKGHSHVYWYRQLPEEGLKFMVYLQKENIIDESGMPKERFSAEFPKEGPSILRIQQVVRGDSAAYFCASSPLQGSNSPLHFGNGTRLTVT.

The V gene is TRBV6-5, the J gene TRBJ1-1; D is ambiguous. Germline-derived CDR1 and CDR2 are MNHEY and SVGAGI. Trimming stripped 5 bases from V and 4 bases from J, with 11 bases between. The CDR3 length is 13 residues. As DNA, the CDR3 is TGTGCCAGCAGTCGCCCGGGAAGCACTGAAGCTTTCTTT. This encodes CASSRPGSTEAFF.

The V call is TRBV5-1, the J call TRBJ1-1; TRBD1 aligns across 8 bases. This CDR3 is built from 15 residues. V gave up 4 bases and J gave up 1 base; unmatched junction bases: 6. In germline, CDR1 is SGHRS, CDR2 YFSETQ. The CDR3 DNA follows: TGCGCCAGCAGCACCCGGACAGGGAGGAACACTGAAGCTTTCTTT. Protein sequence: CASSTRTGRNTEAFF.

The chain is built from TRBV4-1 and TRBJ1-5; 7 nucleotides line up with TRBD1. Germline V gives CDR1 MGHRA, CDR2 YSYEKL. V lost 0 bases and J lost 5; bases outside the gene matches: 4. The CDR3 contains 15 residues. CDR3 residues: CASSQDHRGDQPQHF. CDR3 coding DNA: TGCGCCAGCAGCCAAGATCACAGGGGTGATCAGCCCCAGCATTTT.

The V and J genes are TRBV2 and TRBJ2-2; TRBD1 aligns across 7 bases. The CDR3 is 15 amino acids. V gave up 6 bases and J gave up 0 bases; unmatched junction bases: 4. Germline values: CDR1 SNHLY, CDR2 FYNNEI. The CDR3 region has the DNA TGTGCCAGCAGAGTTGGGACAGCGAACACCGGGGAGCTGTTTTTT. It specifies CASRVGTANTGELFF.

This clone was picked up one time. The chain joins TRBV27 to TRBJ1-5, with D perhaps matching TRBD1 (6 bases). The V and J ends lost 1 base and 4 bases respectively, with 20 bases between them. Germline V gene data show CDR1 as MNHEY and CDR2 as SMNVEV (reference sequence). CDR3 size: 18 residues. CDR3 region: CASSLFPPQGSGNQPQHF. The CDR3 DNA is TGTGCCAGCAGTTTATTCCCTCCACAGGGATCAGGGAATCAGCCCCAGCATTTT.

The chain combines TRBV19 with TRBJ2-1, with D perhaps TRBD2 (6 bases). Trimming stripped 3 bases from V and 9 bases from J, with 18 bases between. The germline V gene has CDR1 LNHDA and CDR2 SQIVND (reference sequence). The length of the CDR3 is 15 residues. CDR3 nucleotide sequence: TGTGCCAGTAGTATCGGCGGGACCGCGTACGTTGAGCAGTTCTTC. Encoded protein: CASSIGGTAYVEQFF.

In this sample, this clone turned up a few times. Here the CDR3 reads CASKGVGGPTDTQYF. DNA of the CDR3: TGTGCCAGTAAAGGGGTGGGCGGTCCCACAGATACGCAGTATTTT. V is TRBV9 and J is TRBJ2-3; maybe TRBD1 (5 bases). The length of the CDR3 is 15 residues. The V end was cut by 8 bases, the J end by 2 bases, with 18 bases between. CDR1 is SGDLS and CDR2 is YYNGEE in the germline V gene.

CDR3 nucleotides: TGTGCCAGCAGCCTAACCGACAGGGGAGCCCAGCATTTT. The encoded protein is CASSLTDRGAQHF. V and J are TRBV11-2 and TRBJ1-5; 8 nucleotides match TRBD1. CDR1 and CDR2 from the germline V gene are SGHAT and FQNNGV. The V segment lost 5 bases and the J segment 11 bases; nucleotides outside the gene matches: 8. The CDR3 has 13 amino acids.

This clone has a handful of counts. The V and J genes are TRBV7-3 and TRBJ2-1, with D perhaps matching TRBD1 (5 bases). The CDR3 has 15 amino acids. The germline V and J ends were trimmed by 1 base and 5 bases, with 12 bases remaining between them. From germline, CDR1 is SGHTA and CDR2 FQGTGA. CDR3 bases: TGTGCCAGCAGCTTAAGTTCCAGGGCCAACAATGAGCAGTTCTTC. It specifies CASSLSSRANNEQFF.